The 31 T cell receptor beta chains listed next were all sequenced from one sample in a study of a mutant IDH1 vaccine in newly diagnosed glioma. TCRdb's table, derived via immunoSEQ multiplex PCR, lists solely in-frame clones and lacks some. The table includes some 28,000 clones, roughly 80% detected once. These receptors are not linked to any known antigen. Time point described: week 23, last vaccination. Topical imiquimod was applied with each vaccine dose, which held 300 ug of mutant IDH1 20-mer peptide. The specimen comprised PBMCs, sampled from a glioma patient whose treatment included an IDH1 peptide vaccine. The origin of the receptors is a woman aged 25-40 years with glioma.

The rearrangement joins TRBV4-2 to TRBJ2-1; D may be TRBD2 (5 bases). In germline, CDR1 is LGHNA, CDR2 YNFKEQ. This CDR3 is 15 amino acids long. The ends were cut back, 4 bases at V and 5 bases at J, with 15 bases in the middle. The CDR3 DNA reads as TGTGCCAGCAGCCCCGATACGGGGTTAAACAATGAGCAGTTCTTC. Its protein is CASSPDTGLNNEQFF.

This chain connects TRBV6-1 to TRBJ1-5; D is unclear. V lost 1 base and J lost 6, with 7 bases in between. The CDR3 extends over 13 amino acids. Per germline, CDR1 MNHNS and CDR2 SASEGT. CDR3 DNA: TGTGCCAGCAGTGAAGAGGGAGGTCAGCCCCAGCATTTT. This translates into CASSEEGGQPQHF.

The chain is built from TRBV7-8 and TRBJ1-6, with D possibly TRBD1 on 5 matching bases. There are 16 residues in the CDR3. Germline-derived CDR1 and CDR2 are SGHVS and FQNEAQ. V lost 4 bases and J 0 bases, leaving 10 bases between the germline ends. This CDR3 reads CASSSRESSYNSPLHF. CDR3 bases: TGTGCCAGCAGCTCCAGGGAGAGCTCCTATAATTCACCCCTCCACTTT.

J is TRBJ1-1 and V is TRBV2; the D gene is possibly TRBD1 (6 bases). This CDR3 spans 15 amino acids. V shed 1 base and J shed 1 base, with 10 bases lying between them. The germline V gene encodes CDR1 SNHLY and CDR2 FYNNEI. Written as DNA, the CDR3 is TGTGCCAGCAGTGAAGGGGGACAATGGAACACTGAAGCTTTCTTT. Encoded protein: CASSEGGQWNTEAFF.

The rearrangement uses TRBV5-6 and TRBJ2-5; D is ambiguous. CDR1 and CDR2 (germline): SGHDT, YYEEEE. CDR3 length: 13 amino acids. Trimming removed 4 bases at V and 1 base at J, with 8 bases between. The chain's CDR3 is CASSRVIQETQYF. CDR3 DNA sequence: TGTGCCAGCAGCCGGGTCATCCAAGAGACCCAGTACTTC.

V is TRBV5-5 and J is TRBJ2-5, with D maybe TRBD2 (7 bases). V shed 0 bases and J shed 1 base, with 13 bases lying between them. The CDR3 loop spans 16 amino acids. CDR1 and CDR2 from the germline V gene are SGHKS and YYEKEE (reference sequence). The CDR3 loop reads CASSLGGGGSQETQYF. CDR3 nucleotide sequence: TGTGCCAGCAGCTTGGGGGGAGGGGGAAGCCAAGAGACCCAGTACTTC.

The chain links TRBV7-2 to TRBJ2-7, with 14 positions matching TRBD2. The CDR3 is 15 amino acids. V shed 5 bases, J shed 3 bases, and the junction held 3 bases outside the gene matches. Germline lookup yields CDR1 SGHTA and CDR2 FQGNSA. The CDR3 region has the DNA TGTGCCAGCAGCGGACTAGCGGGGGGTCTCTACGAGCAGTACTTC. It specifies CASSGLAGGLYEQYF.

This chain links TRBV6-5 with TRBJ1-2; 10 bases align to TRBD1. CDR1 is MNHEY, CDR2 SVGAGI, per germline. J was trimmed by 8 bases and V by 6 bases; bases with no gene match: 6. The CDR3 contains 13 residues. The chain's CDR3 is CASRTGGASGYTF. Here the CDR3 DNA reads TGTGCCAGCAGGACAGGGGGCGCGAGCGGCTACACCTTC.

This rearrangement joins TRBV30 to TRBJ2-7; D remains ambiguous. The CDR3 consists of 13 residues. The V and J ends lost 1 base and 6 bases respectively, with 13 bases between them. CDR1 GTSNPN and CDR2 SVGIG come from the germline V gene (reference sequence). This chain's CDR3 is CAWSAQVRAEQYF. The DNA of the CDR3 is TGTGCCTGGAGTGCTCAGGTTCGAGCCGAGCAGTACTTC.

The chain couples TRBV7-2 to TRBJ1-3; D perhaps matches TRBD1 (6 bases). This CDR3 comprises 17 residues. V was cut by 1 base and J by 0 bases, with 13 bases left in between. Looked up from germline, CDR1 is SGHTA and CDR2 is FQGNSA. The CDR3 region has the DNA TGTGCCAGCAGCTTAGTGGGGGCCGGGGGCTCTGGAAACACCATATATTTT. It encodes CASSLVGAGGSGNTIYF.

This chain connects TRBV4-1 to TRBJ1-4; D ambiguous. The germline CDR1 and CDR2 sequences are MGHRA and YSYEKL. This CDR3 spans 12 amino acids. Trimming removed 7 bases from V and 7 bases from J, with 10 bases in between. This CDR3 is CASTGMGEKLFF. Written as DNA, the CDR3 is TGCGCCAGCACCGGGATGGGTGAAAAACTGTTTTTT.

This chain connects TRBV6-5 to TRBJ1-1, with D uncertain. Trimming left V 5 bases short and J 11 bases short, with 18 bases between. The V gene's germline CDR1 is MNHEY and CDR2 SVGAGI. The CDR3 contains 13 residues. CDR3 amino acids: CASSTGERSKAFF. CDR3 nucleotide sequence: TGTGCCAGCAGTACGGGAGAACGCTCGAAGGCTTTCTTT.

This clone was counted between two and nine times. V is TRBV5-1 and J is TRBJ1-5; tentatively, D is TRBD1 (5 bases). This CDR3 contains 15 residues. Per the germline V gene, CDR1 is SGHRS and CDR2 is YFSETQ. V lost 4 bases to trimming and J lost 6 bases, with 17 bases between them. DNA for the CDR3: TGCGCCAGCAGCCCCGGGGGGGAGGTCGGTCAGCCCCAGCATTTT. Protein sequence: CASSPGGEVGQPQHF.

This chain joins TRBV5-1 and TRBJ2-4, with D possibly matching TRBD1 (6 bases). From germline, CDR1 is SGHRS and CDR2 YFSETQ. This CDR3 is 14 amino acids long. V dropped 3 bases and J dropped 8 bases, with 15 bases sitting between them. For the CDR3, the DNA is TGCGCCAGCAGCTCGGACAGTTCATGGGACATTCAGTACTTC. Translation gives CASSSDSSWDIQYF.

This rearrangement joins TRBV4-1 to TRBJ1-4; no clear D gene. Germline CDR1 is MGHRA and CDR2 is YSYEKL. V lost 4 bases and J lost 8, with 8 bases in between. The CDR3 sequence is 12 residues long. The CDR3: CASSPSGEKLFF. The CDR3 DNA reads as TGCGCCAGCAGCCCTTCGGGGGAAAAACTGTTTTTT.

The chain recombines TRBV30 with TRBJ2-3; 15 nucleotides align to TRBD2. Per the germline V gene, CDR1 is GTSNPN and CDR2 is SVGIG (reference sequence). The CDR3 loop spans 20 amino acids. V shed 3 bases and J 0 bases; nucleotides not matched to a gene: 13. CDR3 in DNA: TGTGCCTGGAGCAAACCGGGACTAGCGGGGGGCCCTTCTAGCACAGATACGCAGTATTTT. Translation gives CAWSKPGLAGGPSSTDTQYF.

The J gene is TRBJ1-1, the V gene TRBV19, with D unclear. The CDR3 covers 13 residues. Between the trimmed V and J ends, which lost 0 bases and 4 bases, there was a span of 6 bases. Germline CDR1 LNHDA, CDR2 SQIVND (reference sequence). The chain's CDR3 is CASSIDSPTEAFF. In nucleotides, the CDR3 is TGTGCCAGTAGTATAGACTCCCCCACTGAAGCTTTCTTT.

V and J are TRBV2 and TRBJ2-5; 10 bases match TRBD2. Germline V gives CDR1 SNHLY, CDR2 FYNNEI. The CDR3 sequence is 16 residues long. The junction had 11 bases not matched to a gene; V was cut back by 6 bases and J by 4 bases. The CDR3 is CASRDSRLAGVETQYF. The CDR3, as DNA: TGTGCCAGCAGGGATTCCCGTCTAGCGGGGGTAGAGACCCAGTACTTC. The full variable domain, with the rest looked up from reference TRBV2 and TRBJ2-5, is EPEVTQTPSHQVTQMGQEVILRCVPISNHLYFYWYRQILGQKVEFLVSFYNNEISEKSEIFDDQFSVERPDGSNFTLKIRSTKLEDSAMYFCASRDSRLAGVETQYFGPGTRLLVL.

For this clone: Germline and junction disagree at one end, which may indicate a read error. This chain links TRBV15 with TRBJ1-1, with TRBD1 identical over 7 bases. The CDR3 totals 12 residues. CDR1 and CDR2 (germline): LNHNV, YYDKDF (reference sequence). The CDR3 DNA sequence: TGTGCCACCAGCAGAGCCTCCGGGACAGCCTTTTTT. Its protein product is CATSRASGTAFF.

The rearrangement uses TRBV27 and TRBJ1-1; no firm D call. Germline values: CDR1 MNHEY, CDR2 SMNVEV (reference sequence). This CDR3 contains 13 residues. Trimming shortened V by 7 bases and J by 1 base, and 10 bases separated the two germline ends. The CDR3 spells CASNERGNTEAFF. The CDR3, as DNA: TGTGCCAGCAATGAGCGAGGGAACACTGAAGCTTTCTTT.

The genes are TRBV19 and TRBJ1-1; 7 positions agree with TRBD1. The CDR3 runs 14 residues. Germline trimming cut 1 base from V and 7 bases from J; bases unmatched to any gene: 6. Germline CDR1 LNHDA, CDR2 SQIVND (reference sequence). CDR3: CASSIVGTAFEAFF. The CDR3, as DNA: TGTGCCAGTAGTATAGTTGGGACAGCCTTTGAAGCTTTCTTT.

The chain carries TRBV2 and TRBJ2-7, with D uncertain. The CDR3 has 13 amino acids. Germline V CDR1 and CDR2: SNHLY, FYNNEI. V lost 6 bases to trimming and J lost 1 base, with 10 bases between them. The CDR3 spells CASRLDTSYEQYF. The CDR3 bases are TGTGCCAGCAGGTTGGATACATCCTACGAGCAGTACTTC.

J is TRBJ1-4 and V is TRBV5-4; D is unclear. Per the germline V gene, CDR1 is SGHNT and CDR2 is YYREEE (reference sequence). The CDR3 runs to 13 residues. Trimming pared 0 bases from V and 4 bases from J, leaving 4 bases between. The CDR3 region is CASSLGVNEKLFF. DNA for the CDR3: TGTGCCAGCAGCTTGGGGGTTAATGAAAAACTGTTTTTT.

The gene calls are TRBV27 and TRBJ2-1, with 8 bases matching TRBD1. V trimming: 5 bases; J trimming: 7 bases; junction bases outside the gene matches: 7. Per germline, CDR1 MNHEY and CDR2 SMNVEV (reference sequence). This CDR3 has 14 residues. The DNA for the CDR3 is TGTGCCAGCAGTAGGACAGGGCGTCGGAATGAGCAGTTCTTC. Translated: CASSRTGRRNEQFF.

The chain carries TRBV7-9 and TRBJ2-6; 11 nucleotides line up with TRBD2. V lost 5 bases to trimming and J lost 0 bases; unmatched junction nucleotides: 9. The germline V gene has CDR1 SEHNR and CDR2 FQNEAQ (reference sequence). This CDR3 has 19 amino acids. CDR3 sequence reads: CASSTLAGGVSSGANVLTF. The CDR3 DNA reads TGTGCCAGCAGCACGCTAGCGGGGGGCGTGAGCTCTGGGGCCAACGTCCTGACTTTC.

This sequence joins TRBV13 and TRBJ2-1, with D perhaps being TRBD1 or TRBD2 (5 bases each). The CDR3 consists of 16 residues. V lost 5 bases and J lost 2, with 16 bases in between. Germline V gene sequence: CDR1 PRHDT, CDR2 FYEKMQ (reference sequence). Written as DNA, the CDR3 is TGTGCCAGCAGCACCCCCGGGGCCTGGCCCTACAATGAGCAGTTCTTC. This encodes CASSTPGAWPYNEQFF.

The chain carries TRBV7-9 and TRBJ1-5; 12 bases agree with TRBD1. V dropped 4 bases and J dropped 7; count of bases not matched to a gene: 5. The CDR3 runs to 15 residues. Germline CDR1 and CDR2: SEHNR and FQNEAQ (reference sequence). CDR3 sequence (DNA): TGTGCCAGCAGCTCGGGGACAGGGGGCGAGCAGCCCCAGCATTTT. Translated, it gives CASSSGTGGEQPQHF. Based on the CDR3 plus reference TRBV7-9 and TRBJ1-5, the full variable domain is DTGVSQNPRHKITKRGQNVTFRCDPISEHNRLYWYRQTLGQGPEFLTYFQNEAQLEKSRLLSDRFSAERPKGSFSTLEIQRTEQGDSAMYLCASSSGTGGEQPQHFGDGTRLSIL.

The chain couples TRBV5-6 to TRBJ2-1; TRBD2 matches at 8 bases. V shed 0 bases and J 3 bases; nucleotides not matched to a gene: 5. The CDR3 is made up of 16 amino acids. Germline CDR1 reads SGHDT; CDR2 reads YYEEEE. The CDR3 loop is CASSLGPAGVYNEQFF. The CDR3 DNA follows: TGTGCCAGCAGCTTGGGGCCAGCGGGGGTCTACAATGAGCAGTTCTTC.

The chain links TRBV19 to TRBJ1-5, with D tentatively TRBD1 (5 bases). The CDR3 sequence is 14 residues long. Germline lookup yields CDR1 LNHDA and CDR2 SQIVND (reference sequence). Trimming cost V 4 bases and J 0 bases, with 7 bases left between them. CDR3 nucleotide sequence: TGTGCCAGTAGTACGACAGCTAGCAATCAGCCCCAGCATTTT. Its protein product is CASSTTASNQPQHF.

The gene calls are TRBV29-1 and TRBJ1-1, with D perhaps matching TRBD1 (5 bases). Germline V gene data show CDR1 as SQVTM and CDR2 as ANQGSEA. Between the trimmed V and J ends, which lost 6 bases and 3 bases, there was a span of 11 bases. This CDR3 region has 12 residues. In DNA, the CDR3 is TGCAGCGTGGGGCTGAGGGACACTGAAGCTTTCTTT. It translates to CSVGLRDTEAFF.

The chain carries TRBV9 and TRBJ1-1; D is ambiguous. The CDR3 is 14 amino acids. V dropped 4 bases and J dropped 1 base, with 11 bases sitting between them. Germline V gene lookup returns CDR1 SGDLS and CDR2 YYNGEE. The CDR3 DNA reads TGTGCCAGCAGCTCACGACGAGGGAACACTGAAGCTTTCTTT. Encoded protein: CASSSRRGNTEAFF.